Detailed here is one T cell receptor (beta chain). The antigen is undetermined. This sample was taken from a study of cytotoxic CD8 clonotypes in ibrutinib-treated CLL. Study outcomes and limitations: Clonality climbed at ibrutinib response, then dropped toward baseline at progression.

CDR1 is SGHRS, CDR2 YFSETQ, per germline. The CDR3 is made up of 15 amino acids. Deletions cut 4 bases from V and 5 bases from J, with 18 bases between. TCRdb's table, derived via immunoSEQ multiplex PCR, lists solely in-frame clones and lacks some. In the table there are approximately 340,000 clones, roughly 71% of which are singletons. The sequence was obtained from a human donor with chronic lymphocytic leukemia. The starting material was PBMCs, obtained after 36 months of ibrutinib treatment. This chain joins TRBV5-1 and TRBJ2-5; D gene ambiguous. CDR3 amino acids: CASSRDSSPVETQYF. CDR3 sequence (DNA): TGCGCCAGCAGCCGAGACTCGAGCCCGGTGGAGACCCAGTACTTC.